This is a list of T cell receptor beta chains from one sample in a study of radiation and T cells in renal cell carcinoma. Only in-frame clones appear in the TCRdb table, and some are missing; sequencing was by immunoSEQ multiplex PCR. The sample has 25,000 to 40,000 clones; approximately 84% are singletons. The sequences come from blood, collected from a patient whose treatment included radiotherapy and nephrectomy. The receptors come from a man aged 55 to 70 with renal cell carcinoma. Both conserved end residues are part of each CDR3. The order of the fields is V gene, clone size, D gene, J gene, CDR3 protein, CDR3 DNA. A D gene is named only where the DNA matches it firmly. The size of a clone is reported for some rows only, either as once, few or many, or as a class for expanded clones.

v_gene: TRBV28; abundance: few; d_gene: -; j_gene: TRBJ1-2; CDR3aa: CASSLRLYGYTF; CDR3nt: TGTGCCAGCAGTTTACGACTCTATGGCTACACCTTC
v_gene: TRBV5-6; abundance: once; d_gene: -; j_gene: TRBJ2-1; CDR3aa: CASSLLARYDEQFF; CDR3nt: TGTGCCAGCAGCTTGTTAGCGCGTTACGATGAGCAGTTCTTC
v_gene: TRBV4-1; abundance: -; d_gene: -; j_gene: TRBJ2-7; CDR3aa: CASSQWDTSFYEQYF; CDR3nt: TGCGCCAGCAGCCAGTGGGACACCTCCTTCTACGAGCAGTACTTC
v_gene: TRBV7-8; abundance: -; d_gene: -; j_gene: TRBJ2-7; CDR3aa: CASSFKGGGNEQYF; CDR3nt: TGTGCCAGCAGCTTTAAAGGGGGAGGGAACGAGCAGTACTTC
v_gene: TRBV5-1; abundance: -; d_gene: -; j_gene: TRBJ2-1; CDR3aa: CASSLGVEVDEQFF; CDR3nt: TGCGCCAGCAGCTTGGGTGTTGAGGTAGATGAGCAGTTCTTC
v_gene: TRBV27; abundance: -; d_gene: TRBD1; j_gene: TRBJ2-2; CDR3aa: CASGTDTNTGELFF; CDR3nt: TGTGCCAGCGGGACAGATACGAACACCGGGGAGCTGTTTTTT
v_gene: TRBV15; abundance: once; d_gene: -; j_gene: TRBJ2-1; CDR3aa: CATSPGSGLTYNEQFF; CDR3nt: TGTGCCACCAGTCCGGGGAGCGGGTTAACATACAATGAGCAGTTCTTC
v_gene: TRBV30; abundance: -; d_gene: -; j_gene: TRBJ2-1; CDR3aa: CAWSVWGEQFF; CDR3nt: TGTGCCTGGAGTGTTTGGGGTGAGCAGTTCTTC
v_gene: TRBV5-4; abundance: -; d_gene: TRBD2; j_gene: TRBJ2-1; CDR3aa: CASSTPSGSYNEQFF; CDR3nt: TGTGCCAGCAGCACCCCTAGCGGGAGTTACAATGAGCAGTTCTTC
v_gene: TRBV6-1; abundance: -; d_gene: -; j_gene: TRBJ1-5; CDR3aa: CASSEVPRQPQHF; CDR3nt: TGTGCCAGCAGTGAAGTTCCCCGTCAGCCCCAGCATTTT
v_gene: TRBV5-1; abundance: once; d_gene: TRBD1; j_gene: TRBJ2-7; CDR3aa: CASGQGEWSYEQYF; CDR3nt: TGCGCCAGCGGTCAGGGGGAATGGAGCTACGAGCAGTACTTC
v_gene: TRBV30; abundance: few; d_gene: -; j_gene: TRBJ2-7; CDR3aa: CAWGDKAYEQYF; CDR3nt: TGTGCCTGGGGGGACAAGGCCTACGAGCAGTACTTC
v_gene: TRBV5-6; abundance: -; d_gene: -; j_gene: TRBJ2-1; CDR3aa: CASSLGLSSYNEQFF; CDR3nt: TGTGCCAGCAGCTTGGGACTAAGCTCCTACAATGAGCAGTTCTTC
v_gene: TRBV28; abundance: -; d_gene: -; j_gene: TRBJ1-1; CDR3aa: CASSSLGHTGAEAFF; CDR3nt: TGTGCCAGCAGTTCTCTTGGACATACTGGTGCTGAAGCTTTCTTT
v_gene: TRBV28; abundance: -; d_gene: -; j_gene: TRBJ1-2; CDR3aa: CATRVGRDDYGYTF; CDR3nt: TGTGCCACCAGGGTGGGCAGGGACGACTATGGCTACACCTTC
v_gene: TRBV28; abundance: -; d_gene: TRBD2; j_gene: TRBJ2-7; CDR3aa: CASSLLGLAEKGNSYEQYF; CDR3nt: TGTGCCAGCAGTTTATTGGGACTAGCGGAGAAGGGAAATTCCTACGAGCAGTACTTC
v_gene: TRBV29-1; abundance: once; d_gene: TRBD2; j_gene: TRBJ2-7; CDR3aa: CSAGLAGALSGEQYF; CDR3nt: TGCAGCGCCGGACTAGCGGGAGCCCTCTCCGGCGAGCAGTACTTC
v_gene: TRBV9; abundance: once; d_gene: -; j_gene: TRBJ1-5; CDR3aa: CASSQKGSLGPQHF; CDR3nt: TGTGCCAGCAGTCAGAAGGGCAGCTTAGGGCCCCAGCATTTT
v_gene: TRBV7-9; abundance: few; d_gene: TRBD1; j_gene: TRBJ1-2; CDR3aa: CASRETGYGYTF; CDR3nt: TGTGCCAGCAGGGAGACAGGGTATGGCTACACCTTC
v_gene: TRBV9; abundance: -; d_gene: TRBD1; j_gene: TRBJ2-1; CDR3aa: CASSVRGQGGPYNEQFF; CDR3nt: TGTGCCAGCAGCGTCCGAGGACAGGGGGGGCCCTACAATGAGCAGTTCTTC
v_gene: TRBV1; abundance: -; d_gene: -; j_gene: TRBJ2-1; CDR3aa: CTSSQPPAAGTNSYNEQFF; CDR3nt: TGCACCAGCAGCCAACCGCCGGCGGCGGGGACTAACTCCTACAATGAGCAGTTCTTC
v_gene: TRBV2; abundance: few; d_gene: -; j_gene: TRBJ1-2; CDR3aa: CASRPTPGQHPNGYTF; CDR3nt: TGTGCCAGCAGGCCGACTCCGGGACAACACCCAAATGGCTACACCTTC
v_gene: TRBV5-4; abundance: once; d_gene: TRBD2; j_gene: TRBJ2-3; CDR3aa: CASSWGAGAAADTQYF; CDR3nt: TGTGCCAGCAGCTGGGGCGCGGGAGCGGCCGCAGATACGCAGTATTTT
v_gene: TRBV5-4; abundance: -; d_gene: TRBD2; j_gene: TRBJ2-1; CDR3aa: CASSLAGGPGEQFF; CDR3nt: TGTGCCAGCAGCTTGGCGGGAGGACCGGGTGAGCAGTTCTTC
v_gene: TRBV6-5; abundance: -; d_gene: -; j_gene: TRBJ1-4; CDR3aa: CASSYSLRGAREKLFF; CDR3nt: TGTGCCAGCAGTTACTCCCTTCGGGGGGCGCGAGAAAAACTGTTTTTT
v_gene: TRBV5-4; abundance: medium-sized; d_gene: TRBD1; j_gene: TRBJ1-5; CDR3aa: CASSSGQAGDQPQHF; CDR3nt: TGTGCCAGCAGCTCCGGACAGGCCGGCGATCAGCCCCAGCATTTT
v_gene: TRBV5-1; abundance: -; d_gene: TRBD2; j_gene: TRBJ2-1; CDR3aa: CASSQIAGGKSAEQFF; CDR3nt: TGCGCCAGCAGCCAAATAGCGGGAGGGAAATCTGCTGAGCAGTTCTTC
v_gene: TRBV6-5; abundance: -; d_gene: -; j_gene: TRBJ1-1; CDR3aa: CASSYRQYTEAFF; CDR3nt: TGTGCCAGCAGTTATCGACAGTACACTGAAGCTTTCTTT
v_gene: TRBV10-1; abundance: -; d_gene: -; j_gene: TRBJ2-2; CDR3aa: CASRAGGATGELFF; CDR3nt: TGCGCCAGCAGGGCGGGCGGGGCCACCGGGGAGCTGTTTTTT
v_gene: TRBV6-1; abundance: -; d_gene: -; j_gene: TRBJ2-7; CDR3aa: CASSEGSYEQYF; CDR3nt: TGTGCCAGCAGTGAGGGTTCCTACGAGCAGTACTTC
v_gene: TRBV2; abundance: -; d_gene: -; j_gene: TRBJ2-5; CDR3aa: CAQGLETQYF; CDR3nt: TGTGCCCAGGGGTTGGAGACCCAGTACTTC
v_gene: TRBV15; abundance: few; d_gene: -; j_gene: TRBJ2-2; CDR3aa: CATSRDTAAVSTGELFF; CDR3nt: TGTGCCACCAGCAGAGATACCGCGGCGGTGAGCACCGGGGAGCTGTTTTTT
v_gene: TRBV7-2; abundance: once; d_gene: -; j_gene: TRBJ1-5; CDR3aa: CASSSKGYGNQPQHF; CDR3nt: TGTGCCAGCAGCTCGAAGGGCTATGGGAATCAGCCCCAGCATTTT
v_gene: TRBV30; abundance: -; d_gene: TRBD2; j_gene: TRBJ2-7; CDR3aa: CAWSVPPRLARTYEQYF; CDR3nt: TGTGCCTGGAGTGTACCCCCTAGACTAGCGAGAACCTACGAGCAGTACTTC
v_gene: TRBV19; abundance: -; d_gene: -; j_gene: TRBJ2-7; CDR3aa: CASSIGRRASYEQYF; CDR3nt: TGTGCCAGTAGTATCGGACGTAGGGCCTCCTACGAGCAGTACTTC
v_gene: TRBV10-3; abundance: -; d_gene: TRBD2; j_gene: TRBJ2-1; CDR3aa: CAISRTTGLAGYNEQFF; CDR3nt: TGTGCCATCAGTAGGACAACCGGACTAGCGGGTTACAATGAGCAGTTCTTC
v_gene: TRBV4-3; abundance: -; d_gene: -; j_gene: TRBJ1-2; CDR3aa: CASSSGYGYTF; CDR3nt: TGCGCCAGCAGCAGTGGCTATGGCTACACCTTC
v_gene: TRBV19; abundance: -; d_gene: TRBD1; j_gene: TRBJ1-1; CDR3aa: CASSLRLGQRNTEAFF; CDR3nt: TGTGCCAGTAGTCTTAGGTTGGGACAGAGAAACACTGAAGCTTTCTTT
v_gene: TRBV5-6; abundance: -; d_gene: -; j_gene: TRBJ2-7; CDR3aa: CASSLFVLSYEQYF; CDR3nt: TGTGCCAGCAGCTTGTTCGTCCTCTCCTACGAGCAGTACTTC
v_gene: TRBV7-2; abundance: few; d_gene: TRBD2; j_gene: TRBJ2-1; CDR3aa: CASSFRWTSRRINEQFF; CDR3nt: TGTGCCAGCAGCTTCCGATGGACTAGTCGCCGGATAAATGAGCAGTTCTTC
v_gene: TRBV25-1; abundance: once; d_gene: -; j_gene: TRBJ2-1; CDR3aa: CASRGQIEQFF; CDR3nt: TGTGCCAGCAGGGGACAAATTGAGCAGTTCTTC
v_gene: TRBV6-5; abundance: -; d_gene: -; j_gene: TRBJ2-1; CDR3aa: CASRRGLAEQFF; CDR3nt: TGTGCCAGCCGGAGGGGCTTGGCTGAGCAGTTCTTC
v_gene: TRBV6-5; abundance: -; d_gene: -; j_gene: TRBJ2-1; CDR3aa: CASSYKGGVYNEQFF; CDR3nt: TGTGCCAGCAGTTACAAGGGGGGCGTTTACAATGAGCAGTTCTTC
v_gene: TRBV7-9; abundance: -; d_gene: -; j_gene: TRBJ1-2; CDR3aa: CASSLVGVETAYGYTF; CDR3nt: TGTGCCAGCAGCTTAGTGGGTGTGGAGACAGCCTATGGCTACACCTTC
v_gene: TRBV4-3; abundance: once; d_gene: -; j_gene: TRBJ1-4; CDR3aa: CASSQDGWPEKLFF; CDR3nt: TGCGCCAGCAGCCAAGATGGTTGGCCGGAGAAACTGTTTTTT
v_gene: TRBV19; abundance: once; d_gene: TRBD2; j_gene: TRBJ2-1; CDR3aa: CASSIGAGTYNEQFF; CDR3nt: TGTGCCAGTAGTATAGGAGCGGGGACGTACAATGAGCAGTTCTTC
v_gene: TRBV27; abundance: -; d_gene: TRBD1; j_gene: TRBJ1-4; CDR3aa: CASSLHAGGRKLFF; CDR3nt: TGTGCCAGCAGTTTACATGCAGGGGGGAGAAAACTGTTTTTT
v_gene: TRBV5-1; abundance: -; d_gene: -; j_gene: TRBJ2-3; CDR3aa: CASSFGERDTQYF; CDR3nt: TGCGCCAGCAGCTTCGGGGAGAGAGATACGCAGTATTTT
v_gene: TRBV7-8; abundance: -; d_gene: -; j_gene: TRBJ2-1; CDR3aa: CASSLVAYSYNEQFF; CDR3nt: TGTGCCAGCAGCTTAGTCGCCTACTCCTACAATGAGCAGTTCTTC
v_gene: TRBV19; abundance: -; d_gene: -; j_gene: TRBJ2-7; CDR3aa: CASNTRDGGSYEQYF; CDR3nt: TGTGCCAGTAATACCCGGGACGGCGGCTCCTACGAGCAGTACTTC
v_gene: TRBV7-9; abundance: -; d_gene: TRBD2; j_gene: TRBJ2-5; CDR3aa: CASSLAASGRYQETQYF; CDR3nt: TGTGCCAGCAGCTTAGCGGCTAGCGGGAGGTACCAAGAGACCCAGTACTTC
v_gene: TRBV2; abundance: -; d_gene: TRBD1; j_gene: TRBJ2-5; CDR3aa: CASSYTTGGEETQYF; CDR3nt: TGTGCCAGCAGTTATACCACAGGGGGCGAGGAGACCCAGTACTTC
v_gene: TRBV5-1; abundance: -; d_gene: TRBD1; j_gene: TRBJ2-7; CDR3aa: CASSLGWRQGEPYEQYF; CDR3nt: TGCGCCAGCAGCTTGGGATGGAGACAGGGGGAGCCTTACGAGCAGTACTTC
v_gene: TRBV10-3; abundance: -; d_gene: TRBD2; j_gene: TRBJ2-5; CDR3aa: CAIRGGGSIGETQYF; CDR3nt: TGTGCCATCAGAGGAGGCGGGAGCATTGGCGAGACCCAGTACTTC
v_gene: TRBV6-1; abundance: few; d_gene: -; j_gene: TRBJ1-1; CDR3aa: CASSEYLGSGEAFF; CDR3nt: TGTGCCAGCAGTGAATATCTCGGGAGCGGTGAAGCTTTCTTT
v_gene: TRBV28; abundance: -; d_gene: -; j_gene: TRBJ2-6; CDR3aa: CASSPIGGYGANVLTF; CDR3nt: TGTGCCAGCAGCCCGATCGGGGGATATGGGGCCAACGTCCTGACTTTC
v_gene: TRBV2; abundance: -; d_gene: -; j_gene: TRBJ1-5; CDR3aa: CASSPGLRGEQPQHF; CDR3nt: TGTGCCAGCAGTCCCGGGCTCAGGGGCGAGCAGCCCCAGCATTTT
v_gene: TRBV7-2; abundance: -; d_gene: -; j_gene: TRBJ2-2; CDR3aa: CASSLAFPGELFF; CDR3nt: TGTGCCAGCAGCTTAGCCTTCCCCGGGGAGCTGTTTTTT
v_gene: TRBV2; abundance: -; d_gene: TRBD2; j_gene: TRBJ2-3; CDR3aa: CASSVDSGSADTQYF; CDR3nt: TGTGCCAGCAGTGTGGATAGCGGGAGCGCAGATACGCAGTATTTT